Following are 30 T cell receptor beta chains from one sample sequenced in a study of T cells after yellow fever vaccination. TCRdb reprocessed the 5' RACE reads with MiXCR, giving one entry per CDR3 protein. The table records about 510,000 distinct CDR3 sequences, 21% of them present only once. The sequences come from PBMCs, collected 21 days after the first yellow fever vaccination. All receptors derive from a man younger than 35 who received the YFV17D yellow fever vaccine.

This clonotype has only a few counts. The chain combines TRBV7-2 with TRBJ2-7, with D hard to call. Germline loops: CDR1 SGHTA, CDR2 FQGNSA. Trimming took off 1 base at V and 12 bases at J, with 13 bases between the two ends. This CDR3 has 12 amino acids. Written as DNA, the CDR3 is TGTGCCAGCAGCTTAGGTCGCAGTCAGCGGTACTTC. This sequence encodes CASSLGRSQRYF.

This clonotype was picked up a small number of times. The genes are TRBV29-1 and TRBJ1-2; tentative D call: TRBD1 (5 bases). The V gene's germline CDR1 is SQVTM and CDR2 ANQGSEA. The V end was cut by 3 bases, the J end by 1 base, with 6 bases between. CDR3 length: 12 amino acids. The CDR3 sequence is CSVEDNNYGYTF. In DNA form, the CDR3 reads TGCAGCGTTGAGGACAATAACTATGGCTACACCTTC.

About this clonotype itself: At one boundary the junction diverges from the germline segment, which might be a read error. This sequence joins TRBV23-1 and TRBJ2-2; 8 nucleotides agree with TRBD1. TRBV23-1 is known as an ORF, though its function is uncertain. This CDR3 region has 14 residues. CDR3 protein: CAGSGQGGTGELFF. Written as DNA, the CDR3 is TGCGCCGGCAGCGGACAGGGTGGGACCGGGGAGCTGTTTTTT.

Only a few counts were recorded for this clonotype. The CDR3 nucleotides are TGTGCCAGCAGCCGTCTCAGGGCTCGGGTTGAAAAACTGTTTTTT. It yields the protein CASSRLRARVEKLFF. The chain is built from TRBV7-2 and TRBJ1-4, with D perhaps matching TRBD1 (5 bases). V lost 5 bases and J 7 bases, leaving 17 bases between the germline ends. Germline V gene data show CDR1 as SGHTA and CDR2 as FQGNSA. The CDR3 loop spans 15 amino acids.

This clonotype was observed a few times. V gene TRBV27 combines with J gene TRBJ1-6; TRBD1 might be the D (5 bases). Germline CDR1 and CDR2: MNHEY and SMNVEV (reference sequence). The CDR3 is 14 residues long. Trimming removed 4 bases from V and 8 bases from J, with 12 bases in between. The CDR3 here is CASSYGGLDSPLHF. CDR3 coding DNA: TGTGCCAGCAGTTATGGGGGTCTCGATTCACCCCTCCACTTT.

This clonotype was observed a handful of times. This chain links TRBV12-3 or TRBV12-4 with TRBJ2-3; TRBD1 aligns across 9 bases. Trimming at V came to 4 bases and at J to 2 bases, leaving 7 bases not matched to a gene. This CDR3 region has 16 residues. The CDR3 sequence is CASSSGTGTPTDTQYF. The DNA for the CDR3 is TGTGCCAGCAGTTCCGGGACAGGGACCCCCACAGATACGCAGTATTTT.

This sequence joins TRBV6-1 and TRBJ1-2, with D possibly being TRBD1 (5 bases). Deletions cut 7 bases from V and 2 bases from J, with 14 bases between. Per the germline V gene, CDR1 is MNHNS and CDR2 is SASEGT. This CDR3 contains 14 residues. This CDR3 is CASTQASGNYGYTF. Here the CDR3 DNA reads TGTGCCAGCACACAGGCCTCAGGAAACTATGGCTACACCTTC.

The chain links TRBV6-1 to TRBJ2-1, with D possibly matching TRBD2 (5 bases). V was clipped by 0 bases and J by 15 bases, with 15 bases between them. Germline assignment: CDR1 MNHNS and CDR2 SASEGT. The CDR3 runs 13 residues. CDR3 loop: CASSEAERTRRFF. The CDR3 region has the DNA TGTGCCAGCAGTGAAGCGGAGCGAACTAGGAGGTTCTTC.

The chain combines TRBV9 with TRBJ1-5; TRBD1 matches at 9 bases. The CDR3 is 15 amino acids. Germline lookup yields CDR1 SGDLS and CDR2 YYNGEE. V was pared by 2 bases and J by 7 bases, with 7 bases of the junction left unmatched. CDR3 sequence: CASSVTGGRGQPQHF. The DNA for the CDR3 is TGTGCCAGCAGCGTGACAGGGGGTAGAGGACAGCCCCAGCATTTT.

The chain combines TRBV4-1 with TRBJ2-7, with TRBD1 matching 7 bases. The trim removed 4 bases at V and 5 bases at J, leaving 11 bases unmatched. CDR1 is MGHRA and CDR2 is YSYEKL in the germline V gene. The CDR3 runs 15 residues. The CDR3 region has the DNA TGCGCCAGCAGCCCCCGGGGAAGGACAGGCGACGAGCAGTACTTC. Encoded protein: CASSPRGRTGDEQYF.

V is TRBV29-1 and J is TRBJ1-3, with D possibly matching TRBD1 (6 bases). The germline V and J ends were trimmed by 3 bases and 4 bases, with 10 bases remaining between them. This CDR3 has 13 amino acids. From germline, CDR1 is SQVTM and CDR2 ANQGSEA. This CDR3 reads CSVEQGLGNTIYF. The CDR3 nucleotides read TGCAGCGTTGAGCAGGGGCTGGGAAACACCATATATTTT. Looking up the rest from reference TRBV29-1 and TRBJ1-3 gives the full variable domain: SAVISQKPSRDICQRGTSLTIQCQVDSQVTMMFWYRQQPGQSLTLIATANQGSEATYESGFVIDKFPISRPNLTFSTLTVSNMSPEDSSIYLCSVEQGLGNTIYFGEGSWLTVV.

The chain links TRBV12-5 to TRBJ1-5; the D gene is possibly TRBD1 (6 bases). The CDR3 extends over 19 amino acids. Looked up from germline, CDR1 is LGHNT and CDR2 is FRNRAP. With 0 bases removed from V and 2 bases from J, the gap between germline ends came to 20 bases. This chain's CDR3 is CASGLVLPWGLKGNQPQHF. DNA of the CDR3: TGTGCTAGTGGTTTGGTATTGCCGTGGGGGCTTAAGGGCAATCAGCCCCAGCATTTT.

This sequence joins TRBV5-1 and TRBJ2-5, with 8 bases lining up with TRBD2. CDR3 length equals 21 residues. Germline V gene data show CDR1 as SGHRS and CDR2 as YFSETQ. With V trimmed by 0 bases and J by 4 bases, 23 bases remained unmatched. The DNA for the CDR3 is TGCGCCAGCAGCTTGGACAACAGGGTTCTTACGGGGGGGCTTTCGGTAGAGACCCAGTACTTC. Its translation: CASSLDNRVLTGGLSVETQYF.

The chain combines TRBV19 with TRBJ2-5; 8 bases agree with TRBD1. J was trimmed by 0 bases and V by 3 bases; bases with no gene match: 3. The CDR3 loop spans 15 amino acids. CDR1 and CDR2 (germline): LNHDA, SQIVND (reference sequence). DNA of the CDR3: TGTGCCAGTAGTATGGACAGGGTGAACCAAGAGACCCAGTACTTC. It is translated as CASSMDRVNQETQYF. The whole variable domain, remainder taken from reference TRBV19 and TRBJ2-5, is DGGITQSPKYLFRKEGQNVTLSCEQNLNHDAMYWYRQDPGQGLRLIYYSQIVNDFQKGDIAEGYSVSREKKESFPLTVTSAQKNPTAFYLCASSMDRVNQETQYFGPGTRLLVL.

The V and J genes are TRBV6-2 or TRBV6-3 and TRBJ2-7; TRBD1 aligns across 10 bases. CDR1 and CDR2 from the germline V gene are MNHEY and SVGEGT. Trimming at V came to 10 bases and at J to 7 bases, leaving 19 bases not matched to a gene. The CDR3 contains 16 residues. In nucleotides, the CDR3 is TGTGCCACCGCGAAATTGCCTCATTTGGACAGGGGGGAGCAGTACGTC. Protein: CATAKLPHLDRGEQYV.

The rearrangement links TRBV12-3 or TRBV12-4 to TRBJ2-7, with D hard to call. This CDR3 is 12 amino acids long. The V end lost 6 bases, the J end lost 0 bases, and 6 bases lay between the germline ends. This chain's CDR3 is CASRASSYEQYF. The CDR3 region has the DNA TGTGCCAGCAGGGCTAGCTCCTACGAGCAGTACTTC.

The CDR3 DNA sequence: TGTGCCAGCAGCCTGGCCGCTTGGGGGTCACCCCTCCACTTT. It translates to CASSLAAWGSPLHF. The chain combines TRBV7-9 with TRBJ1-6; D may be TRBD1 (5 bases). Trimming removed 5 bases from V and 10 bases from J, with 15 bases in between. CDR1 is SEHNR and CDR2 is FQNEAQ in the germline V gene (reference sequence). The CDR3 runs to 14 residues.

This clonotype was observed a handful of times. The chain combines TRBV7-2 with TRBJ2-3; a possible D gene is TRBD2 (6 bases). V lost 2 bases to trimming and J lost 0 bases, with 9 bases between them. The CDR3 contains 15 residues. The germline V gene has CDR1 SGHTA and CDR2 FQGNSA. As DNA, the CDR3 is TGTGCCAGCAGCTTATATCGGGGGAGCACAGATACGCAGTATTTT. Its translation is CASSLYRGSTDTQYF.

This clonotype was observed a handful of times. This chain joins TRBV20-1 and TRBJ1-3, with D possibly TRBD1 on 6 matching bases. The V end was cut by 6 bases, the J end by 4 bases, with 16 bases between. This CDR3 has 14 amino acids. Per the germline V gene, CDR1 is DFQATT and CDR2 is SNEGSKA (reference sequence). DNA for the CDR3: TGCAGTGCCAAAATCACAGGGAGCGGAAACACCATATATTTT. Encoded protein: CSAKITGSGNTIYF.

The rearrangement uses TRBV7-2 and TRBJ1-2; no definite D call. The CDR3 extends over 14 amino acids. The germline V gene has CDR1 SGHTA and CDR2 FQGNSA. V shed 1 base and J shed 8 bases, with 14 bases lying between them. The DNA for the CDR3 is TGTGCCAGCAGCTTAGAGCCCGGGCCTGGGGGCTACACCTTC. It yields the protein CASSLEPGPGGYTF. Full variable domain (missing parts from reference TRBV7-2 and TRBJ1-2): GAGVSQSPSNKVTEKGKDVELRCDPISGHTALYWYRQSLGQGLEFLIYFQGNSAPDKSGLPSDRFSAERTGGSVSTLTIQRTQQEDSAVYLCASSLEPGPGGYTFGSGTRLTVV.

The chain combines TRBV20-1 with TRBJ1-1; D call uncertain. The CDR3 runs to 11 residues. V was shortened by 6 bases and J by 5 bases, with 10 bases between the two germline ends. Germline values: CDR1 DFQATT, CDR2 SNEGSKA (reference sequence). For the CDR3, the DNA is TGCAGTGCCCCCCCCCGGACTGAAGCTTTCTTT. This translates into CSAPPRTEAFF.

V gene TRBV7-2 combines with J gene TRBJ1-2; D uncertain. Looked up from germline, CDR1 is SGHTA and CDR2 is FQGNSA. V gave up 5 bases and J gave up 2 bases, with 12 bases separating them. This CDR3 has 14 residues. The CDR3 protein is CASSIDPANYGYTF. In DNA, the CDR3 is TGTGCCAGCAGCATCGATCCGGCCAACTATGGCTACACCTTC.

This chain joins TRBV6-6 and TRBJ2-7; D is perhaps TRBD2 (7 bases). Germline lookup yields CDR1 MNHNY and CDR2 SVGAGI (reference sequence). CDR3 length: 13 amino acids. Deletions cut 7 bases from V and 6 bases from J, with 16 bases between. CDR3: CASMVGAGVEQYV. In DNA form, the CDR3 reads TGTGCCAGCATGGTGGGGGCGGGGGTCGAGCAGTACGTC.

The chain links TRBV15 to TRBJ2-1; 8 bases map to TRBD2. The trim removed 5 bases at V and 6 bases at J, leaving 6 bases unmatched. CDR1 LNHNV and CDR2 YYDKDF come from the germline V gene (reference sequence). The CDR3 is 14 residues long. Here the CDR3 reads CATSPTSEGNEQFF. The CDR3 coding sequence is TGTGCCACCAGCCCGACTAGCGAGGGCAATGAGCAGTTCTTC. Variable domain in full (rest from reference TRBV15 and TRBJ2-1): DAMVIQNPRYQVTQFGKPVTLSCSQTLNHNVMYWYQQKSSQAPKLLFHYYDKDFNNEADTPDNFQSRRPNTSFCFLDIRSPGLGDTAMYLCATSPTSEGNEQFFGPGTRLTVL.

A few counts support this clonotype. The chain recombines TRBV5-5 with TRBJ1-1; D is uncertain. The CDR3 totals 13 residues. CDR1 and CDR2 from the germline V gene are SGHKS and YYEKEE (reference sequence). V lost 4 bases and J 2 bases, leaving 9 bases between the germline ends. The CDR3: CASSPNSNTEAFF. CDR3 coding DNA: TGTGCCAGCAGCCCGAACTCTAACACTGAAGCTTTCTTT.

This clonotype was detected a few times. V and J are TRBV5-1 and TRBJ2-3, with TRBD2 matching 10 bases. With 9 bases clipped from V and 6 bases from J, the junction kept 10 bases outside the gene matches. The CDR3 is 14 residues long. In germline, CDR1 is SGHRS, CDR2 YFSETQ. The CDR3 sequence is CAISAGGPADTQYF. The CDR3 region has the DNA TGCGCCATCTCAGCGGGGGGGCCTGCGGATACGCAGTATTTT.

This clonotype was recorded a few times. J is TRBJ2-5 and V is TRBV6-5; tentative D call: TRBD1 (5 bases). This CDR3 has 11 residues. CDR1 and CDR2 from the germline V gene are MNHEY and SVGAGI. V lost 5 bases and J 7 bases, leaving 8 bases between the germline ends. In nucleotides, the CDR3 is TGTGCCAGCAGTGGTAGGGGGACCCAGTACTTC. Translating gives CASSGRGTQYF.

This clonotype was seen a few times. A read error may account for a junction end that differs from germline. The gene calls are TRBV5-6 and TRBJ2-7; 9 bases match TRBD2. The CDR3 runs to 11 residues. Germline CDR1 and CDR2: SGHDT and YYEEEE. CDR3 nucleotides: TGTGCCAGCAGCTTGGGACTAGCGGAGGCCTGG. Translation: CASSLGLAEAW.

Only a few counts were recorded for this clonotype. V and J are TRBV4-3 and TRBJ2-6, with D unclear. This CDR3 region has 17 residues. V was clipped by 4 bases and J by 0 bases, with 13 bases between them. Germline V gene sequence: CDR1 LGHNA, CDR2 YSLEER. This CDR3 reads CASSPRPVLSGANVLTF. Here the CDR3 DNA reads TGCGCCAGCAGCCCGAGGCCTGTCCTCTCTGGGGCCAACGTCCTGACTTTC.

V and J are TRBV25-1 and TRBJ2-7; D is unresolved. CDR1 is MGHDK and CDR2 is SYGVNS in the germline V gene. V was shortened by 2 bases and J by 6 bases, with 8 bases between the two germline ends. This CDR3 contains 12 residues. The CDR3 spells CASSEPPGEQYF. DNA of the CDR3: TGTGCCAGCAGTGAACCGCCAGGCGAGCAGTACTTC.